These 13 T cell receptor beta chains were all obtained from the same sample, sequenced in a study of blood T cell repertoires in COVID-19. Sequencing was performed with immunoSEQ multiplex PCR; in TCRdb, only in-frame clones are kept and a portion is missing. The table records some 370,000 clones, around 87% of them present only once. Sequenced sample: peripheral blood. These receptors were obtained from a man aged 18 to 30 with active or convalescent COVID-19.

The J gene is TRBJ2-7, the V gene TRBV18; 8 bases are shared with TRBD2. Germline CDR1 and CDR2: KGHSH and LQKENI. After removal of 6 bases from V and 7 bases from J, the junction contained 11 bases not matched to a gene. This CDR3 has 14 amino acids. In DNA form, the CDR3 reads TGTGCCAGCTCCCCGGGTGGAGCGGGGGTTGAGCAGTACTTC. It yields the protein CASSPGGAGVEQYF.

The chain links TRBV29-1 to TRBJ1-2; 8 bases match TRBD1. Trimming cost V 6 bases and J 3 bases; bases outside gene matches: 6. The CDR3 is 13 residues long. The germline V gene encodes CDR1 SQVTM and CDR2 ANQGSEA. The CDR3 here is CSVPGQAYYGYTF. The CDR3 DNA reads as TGCAGCGTGCCGGGACAGGCCTACTATGGCTACACCTTC.

The genes are TRBV6-6 and TRBJ2-1, with TRBD1 matching 7 bases. Trimming removed 5 bases from V and 2 bases from J; junction bases left unmatched: 6. CDR1 and CDR2 (germline): MNHNY, SVGAGI (reference sequence). This CDR3 is 15 amino acids long. CDR3 sequence reads: CASSDRQGTYNEQFF. The CDR3 bases are TGTGCCAGCAGTGACCGACAGGGTACCTACAATGAGCAGTTCTTC.

The chain employs TRBV18 and TRBJ1-1; no firm D call. Trimming removed 0 bases from V and 8 bases from J, with 10 bases in between. Germline CDR1 and CDR2: KGHSH and LQKENI. The CDR3 has 13 amino acids. Here the CDR3 DNA reads TGTGCCAGCTCACCACCGGGCAGTTCGGAAGCTTTCTTT. This sequence encodes CASSPPGSSEAFF.

The chain's CDR3 is CASSVGRGASSYEQYF. CDR3 coding DNA: TGTGCCAGCAGCGTAGGTCGCGGGGCCAGCTCCTACGAGCAGTACTTC. This chain connects TRBV9 to TRBJ2-7; D possibly corresponds to TRBD2 (6 bases). Trimming cost V 0 bases and J 0 bases, with 13 bases left between them. Looked up from germline, CDR1 is SGDLS and CDR2 is YYNGEE. The CDR3 runs 16 residues.

This clone was observed once. CDR3 region: CASSEDRTGELFF. The CDR3 DNA reads as TGTGCCAGCAGTGAGGACAGAACCGGGGAGCTGTTTTTT. The chain is built from TRBV2 and TRBJ2-2, with D maybe TRBD1 (6 bases). Trimming took 3 bases from V and 5 from J, leaving 7 bases between them. CDR1 is SNHLY, CDR2 FYNNEI, per germline. The CDR3 sequence is 13 residues long.

This chain links TRBV28 with TRBJ1-5, with a weak D call TRBD1 (5 bases). Germline V CDR1 and CDR2: MDHEN, SYDVKM. CDR3 length: 15 amino acids. Trimming removed 5 bases at V and 2 bases at J, with 13 bases between. CDR3 DNA sequence: TGTGCCAGCAGTGCGCCAGGGTTCGGCAATCAGCCCCAGCATTTT. Translating gives CASSAPGFGNQPQHF.

The rearrangement joins TRBV4-1 to TRBJ1-2; 10 bases fit TRBD1. Germline CDR1 is MGHRA and CDR2 is YSYEKL. J gave up 4 bases and V 4 bases, and 9 bases lay outside the gene matches. CDR3 length: 16 amino acids. The CDR3 reads CASSPGTGVSIYGYTF. As DNA, the CDR3 is TGCGCCAGCAGCCCCGGGACAGGGGTTAGTATCTATGGCTACACCTTC.

This sequence joins TRBV27 and TRBJ1-5, with TRBD1 identical over 8 bases. This CDR3 region has 14 residues. The germline V gene has CDR1 MNHEY and CDR2 SMNVEV (reference sequence). V lost 7 bases, J lost 4 bases, and 6 bases stayed unmatched. The CDR3 sequence is CASTDGQGNQPQHF. CDR3 coding DNA: TGTGCCAGCACCGACGGACAGGGAAATCAGCCCCAGCATTTT.

This clone was seen a single time. The V call is TRBV5-8, the J call TRBJ1-5, with D possibly TRBD1 on 6 matching bases. With 5 bases removed from V and 0 bases from J, the gap between germline ends came to 12 bases. This CDR3 is 15 amino acids long. CDR1 and CDR2 (germline): SGHTS, YDEGEE. The CDR3 is CASSNGQYSNQPQHF. The CDR3, as DNA: TGTGCCAGCAGTAATGGACAGTATAGCAATCAGCCCCAGCATTTT.

The chain couples TRBV4-3 to TRBJ2-7; 7 bases are a match to TRBD2. This CDR3 has 16 residues. CDR1 and CDR2 (germline): LGHNA, YSLEER. The J segment lost 3 bases and the V segment lost 1 base, leaving 9 bases of the junction unmatched. CDR3 DNA sequence: TGCGCCAGCAGCCAAGGGGTGGGGACTACAGACTACGAGCAGTACTTC. Translating it yields CASSQGVGTTDYEQYF.

The chain recombines TRBV19 with TRBJ2-5; 9 nucleotides agree with TRBD1. V trimming: 5 bases; J trimming: 5 bases; junction bases outside the gene matches: 6. The CDR3 runs 14 residues. Germline lookup yields CDR1 LNHDA and CDR2 SQIVND (reference sequence). The CDR3 loop reads CASSATGGRETQYF. DNA for the CDR3: TGTGCCAGTAGTGCCACAGGGGGCCGGGAGACCCAGTACTTC.

This sequence joins TRBV6-5 and TRBJ1-1; 10 bases are shared with TRBD1. Looked up from germline, CDR1 is MNHEY and CDR2 is SVGAGI. The CDR3 has 15 amino acids. Trimming cost V 6 bases and J 2 bases; bases outside gene matches: 6. CDR3 amino acids: CASRGDRGPNTEAFF. As DNA, the CDR3 is TGTGCCAGCAGAGGGGACAGGGGACCCAACACTGAAGCTTTCTTT.